This TCR beta chain originates from a study of blood T cell repertoires in COVID-19. The overall study: Whether acute or convalescent, the COVID-19 samples came from the United States, Italy and Spain. Sources were T cells, B-cell-depleted T cells, or PBMCs; the material itself was cDNA or gDNA.

This CDR3 has 15 residues. V lost 2 bases to trimming and J lost 2 bases, with 11 bases between them. Germline loops: CDR1 LGHDT, CDR2 YNNKEL (reference sequence). Original data processing: Reference gene primer amplification gave nucleated cell count estimates. TCRdb's table, derived via immunoSEQ multiplex PCR, lists solely in-frame clones and lacks some. V and J calls and clone size are those listed in that table; D and trimming were worked out from the DNA. Altogether 350,000 or so clones are present, around four fifths being singletons, with the ten largest covering 2.5% to 3%. This TCR was sampled from a man aged 25 to 45 with active or convalescent COVID-19. V and J are TRBV3-1 (or the pseudogene TRBV3-2) and TRBJ2-3; tentative D call: TRBD2 (5 bases). Material for sequencing was peripheral blood. The CDR3 region has the DNA TGTGCCAGCAGCCAATCCGGGCGGGTCACAGATACGCAGTATTTT. It is translated as CASSQSGRVTDTQYF.